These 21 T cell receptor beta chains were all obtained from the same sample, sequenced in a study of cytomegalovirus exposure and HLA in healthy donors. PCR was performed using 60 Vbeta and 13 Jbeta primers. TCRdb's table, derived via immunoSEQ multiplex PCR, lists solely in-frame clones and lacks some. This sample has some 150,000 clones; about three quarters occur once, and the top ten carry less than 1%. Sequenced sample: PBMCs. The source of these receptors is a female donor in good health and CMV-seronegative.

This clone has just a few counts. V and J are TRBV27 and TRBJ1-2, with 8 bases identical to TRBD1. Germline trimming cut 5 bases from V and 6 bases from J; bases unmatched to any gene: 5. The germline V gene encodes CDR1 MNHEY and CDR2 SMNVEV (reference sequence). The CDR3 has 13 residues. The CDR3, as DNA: TGTGCCAGCAGTGCCTGGACAGGGCATGGCTACACCTTC. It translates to CASSAWTGHGYTF.

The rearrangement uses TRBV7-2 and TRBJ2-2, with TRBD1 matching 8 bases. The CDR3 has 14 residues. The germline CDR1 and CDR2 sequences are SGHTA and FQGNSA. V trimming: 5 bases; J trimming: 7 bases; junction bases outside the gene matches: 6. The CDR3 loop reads CASSLTGAIGELFF. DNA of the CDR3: TGTGCCAGCAGCCTGACAGGGGCGATCGGGGAGCTGTTTTTT.

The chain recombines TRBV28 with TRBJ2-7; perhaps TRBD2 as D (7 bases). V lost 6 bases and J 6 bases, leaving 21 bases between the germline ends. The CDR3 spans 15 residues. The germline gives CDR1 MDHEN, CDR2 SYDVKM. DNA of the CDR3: TGTGCCAGCAGACACTTTGGGGGAGGGGGACTCGAGCAGTACTTC. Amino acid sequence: CASRHFGGGGLEQYF. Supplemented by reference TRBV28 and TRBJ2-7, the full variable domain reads DVKVTQSSRYLVKRTGEKVFLECVQDMDHENMFWYRQDPGLGLRLIYFSYDVKMKEKGDIPEGYSVSREKKERFSLILESASTNQTSMYLCASRHFGGGGLEQYFGPGTRLTVT.

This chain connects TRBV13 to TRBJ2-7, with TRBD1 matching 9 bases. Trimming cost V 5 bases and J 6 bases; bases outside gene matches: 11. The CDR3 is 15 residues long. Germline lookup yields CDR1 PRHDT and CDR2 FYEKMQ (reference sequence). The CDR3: CASSGLGTGRTEQYF. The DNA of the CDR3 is TGTGCCAGCAGCGGCCTGGGGACAGGGCGTACCGAGCAGTACTTC.

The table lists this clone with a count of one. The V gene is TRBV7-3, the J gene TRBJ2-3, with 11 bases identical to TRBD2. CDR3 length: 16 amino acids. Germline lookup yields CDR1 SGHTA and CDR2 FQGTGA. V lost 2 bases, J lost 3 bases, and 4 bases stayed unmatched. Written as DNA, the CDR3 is TGTGCCAGCAGCTTAGTGGCTAGCGGGGGGACAGATACGCAGTATTTT. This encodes CASSLVASGGTDTQYF.

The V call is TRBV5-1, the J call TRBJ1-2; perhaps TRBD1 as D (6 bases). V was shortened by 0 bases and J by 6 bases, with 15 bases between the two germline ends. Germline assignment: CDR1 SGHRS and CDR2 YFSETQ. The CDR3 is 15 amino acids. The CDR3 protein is CASSLEAGGRHGYTF. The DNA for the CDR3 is TGCGCCAGCAGCTTGGAAGCGGGGGGGCGGCATGGCTACACCTTC.

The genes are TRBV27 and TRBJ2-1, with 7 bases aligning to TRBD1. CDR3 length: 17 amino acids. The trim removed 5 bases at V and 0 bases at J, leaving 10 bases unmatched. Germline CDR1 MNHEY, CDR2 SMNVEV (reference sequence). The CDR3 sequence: CASSITGVKASYNEQFF. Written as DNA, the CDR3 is TGTGCCAGCAGTATAACAGGGGTTAAAGCCTCCTACAATGAGCAGTTCTTC.

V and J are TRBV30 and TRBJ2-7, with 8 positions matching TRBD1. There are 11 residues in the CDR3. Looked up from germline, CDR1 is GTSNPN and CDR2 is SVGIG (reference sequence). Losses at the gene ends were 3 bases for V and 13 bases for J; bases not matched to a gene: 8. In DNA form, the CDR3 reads TGTGCCTGGAGGACAGGGGTAATGGTATACTTC. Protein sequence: CAWRTGVMVYF.

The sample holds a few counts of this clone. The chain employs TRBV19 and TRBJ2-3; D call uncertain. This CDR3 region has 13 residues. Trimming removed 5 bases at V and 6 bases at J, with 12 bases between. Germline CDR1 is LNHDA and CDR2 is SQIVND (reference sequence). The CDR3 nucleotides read TGTGCCAGTAGTTTAATCGCCAGTGATACGCAGTATTTT. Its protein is CASSLIASDTQYF.

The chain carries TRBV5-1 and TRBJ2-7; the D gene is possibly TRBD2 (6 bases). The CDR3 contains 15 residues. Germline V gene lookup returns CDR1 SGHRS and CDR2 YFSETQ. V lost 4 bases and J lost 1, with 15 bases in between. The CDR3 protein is CASSAPGVGSYEQYF. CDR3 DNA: TGCGCCAGCAGCGCCCCGGGGGTTGGTTCCTACGAGCAGTACTTC.

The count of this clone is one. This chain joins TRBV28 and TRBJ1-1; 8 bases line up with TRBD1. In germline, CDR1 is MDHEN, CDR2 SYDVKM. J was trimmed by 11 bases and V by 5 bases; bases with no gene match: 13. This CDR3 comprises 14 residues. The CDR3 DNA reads TGTGCCAGCAGTACCTTTCCTGAGGACAGGGAGGCTTTCTTT. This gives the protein CASSTFPEDREAFF.

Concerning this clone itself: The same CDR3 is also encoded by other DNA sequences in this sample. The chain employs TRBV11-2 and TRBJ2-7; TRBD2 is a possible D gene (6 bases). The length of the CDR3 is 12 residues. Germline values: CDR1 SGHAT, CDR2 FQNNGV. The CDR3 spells CVGGPKHYEQYF. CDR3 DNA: TGTGTCGGAGGGCCGAAACACTACGAGCAGTACTTC.

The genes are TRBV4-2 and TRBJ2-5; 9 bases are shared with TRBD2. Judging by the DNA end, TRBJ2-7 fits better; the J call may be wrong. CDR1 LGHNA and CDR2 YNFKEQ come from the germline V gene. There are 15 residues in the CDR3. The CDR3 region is CASSQVAGETYEQYF. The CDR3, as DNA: TGTGCCAGCAGCCAGGTAGCGGGGGAAACCTACGAGCAGTACTTC.

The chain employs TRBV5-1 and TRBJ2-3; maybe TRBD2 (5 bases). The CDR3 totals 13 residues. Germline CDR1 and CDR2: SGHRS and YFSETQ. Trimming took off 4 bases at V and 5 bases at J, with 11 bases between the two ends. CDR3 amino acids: CASSRGREDTQYF. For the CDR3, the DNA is TGCGCCAGCAGCCGCGGTCGGGAAGATACGCAGTATTTT.

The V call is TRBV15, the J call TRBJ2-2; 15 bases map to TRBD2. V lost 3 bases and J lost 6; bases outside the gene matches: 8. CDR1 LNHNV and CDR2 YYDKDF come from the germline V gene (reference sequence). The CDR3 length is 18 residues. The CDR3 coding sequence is TGTGCCACCAGCAGCCGGACTAGCGGGAGGGTTCGATCCGGGGAGCTGTTTTTT. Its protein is CATSSRTSGRVRSGELFF.

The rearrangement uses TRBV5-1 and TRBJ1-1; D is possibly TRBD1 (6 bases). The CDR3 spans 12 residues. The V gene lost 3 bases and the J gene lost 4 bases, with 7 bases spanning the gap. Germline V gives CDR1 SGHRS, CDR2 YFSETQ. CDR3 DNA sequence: TGCGCCAGCAGCTCCAGGGGCACTGAAGCTTTCTTT. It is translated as CASSSRGTEAFF.

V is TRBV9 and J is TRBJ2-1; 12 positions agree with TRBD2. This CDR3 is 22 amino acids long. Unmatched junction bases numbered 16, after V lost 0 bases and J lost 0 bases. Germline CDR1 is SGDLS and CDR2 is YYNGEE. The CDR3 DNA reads TGTGCCAGCAGCGTAGCTCCATCCGGACTAGCGGGATCCCCAAGCTCCTACAATGAGCAGTTCTTC. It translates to CASSVAPSGLAGSPSSYNEQFF. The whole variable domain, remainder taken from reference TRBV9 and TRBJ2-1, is DSGVTQTPKHLITATGQRVTLRCSPRSGDLSVYWYQQSLDQGLQFLIQYYNGEERAKGNILERFSAQQFPDLHSELNLSSLELGDSALYFCASSVAPSGLAGSPSSYNEQFFGPGTRLTVL.

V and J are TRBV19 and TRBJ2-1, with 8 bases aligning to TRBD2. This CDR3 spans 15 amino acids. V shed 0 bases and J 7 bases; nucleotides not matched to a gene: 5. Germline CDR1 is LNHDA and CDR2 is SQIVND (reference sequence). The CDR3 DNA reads TGTGCCAGTAGTATAGATCGGGGGGGCACTAATGAGCAGTTCTTC. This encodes CASSIDRGGTNEQFF.

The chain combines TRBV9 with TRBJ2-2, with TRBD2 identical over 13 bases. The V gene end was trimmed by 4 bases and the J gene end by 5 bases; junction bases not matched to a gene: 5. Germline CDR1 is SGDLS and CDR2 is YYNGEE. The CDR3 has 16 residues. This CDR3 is CASSLWTSGGTGELFF. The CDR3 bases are TGTGCCAGCAGCCTCTGGACTAGCGGGGGTACCGGGGAGCTGTTTTTT.

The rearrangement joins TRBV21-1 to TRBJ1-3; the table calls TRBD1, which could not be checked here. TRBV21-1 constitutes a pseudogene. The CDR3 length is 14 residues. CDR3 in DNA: TGTGCCGTGCCTCGGGGCAGGGGTGGAAACACCATATATTTT. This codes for CAVPRGRGGNTIYF.

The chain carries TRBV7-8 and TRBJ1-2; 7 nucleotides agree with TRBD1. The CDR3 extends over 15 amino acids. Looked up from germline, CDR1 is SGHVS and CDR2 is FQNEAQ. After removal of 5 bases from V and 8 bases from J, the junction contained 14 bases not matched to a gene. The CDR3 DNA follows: TGTGCCAGCAGCCACCGCCTAGACAGGGCAAAAGGCTACACCTTC. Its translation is CASSHRLDRAKGYTF.